This T cell receptor beta chain derives from a study of blood T cell repertoires in COVID-19. Study-wide background: PBMCs, B-cell-depleted T cells, or T cells were the source of the cDNA or gDNA that made up the material.

A few counts support this clone. Assay: immunoSEQ multiplex PCR; the TCRdb copy retains only in-frame clones and omits some. The data hold fewer than 200,000 clones, with 65% to 85% observed a single time. Trimming took off 3 bases at V and 5 bases at J, with 2 bases between the two ends. The CDR3 sequence is 11 residues long. CDR1 is SGHRS and CDR2 is YFSETQ in the germline V gene. V usage is TRBV5-1 and J usage is TRBJ2-2; no firm D call. Specimen: PBMCs or T cells enriched from blood (not recorded which). This sequence was found in a woman aged 45-59 years in a cohort exposed to, infected with or recovered from COVID-19 (not recorded which). The CDR3 is CASSSTGELFF. The CDR3 DNA follows: TGCGCCAGCAGCTCTACCGGGGAGCTGTTTTTT.